A single sample is the source of the 12 T cell receptor beta chains below, sequenced in a study of T cells expressing NK-cell markers. TCRdb re-called the 5' RACE reads; every CDR3 protein appears as one record, without DNA. The sample spans 350,000 to 500,000 distinct CDR3 sequences; the ten largest clones claim approximately 7%. Sequenced input: blood T cells: a sorted CD56 or NKG2C T cell subset, CD4+ or CD8+ T cells, or bulk PBMC T cells (not recorded which). These TCRs come from a woman aged 18 to 75 in good health.

The V call is TRBV11-3, the J call TRBJ1-1; the TRBD1 assignment by TCRdb is unverifiable without DNA. The germline V gene has CDR1 SGHNT and CDR2 YENEEA. CDR3 length: 13 residues. The CDR3 loop reads CASSRDRATEAFF.

The chain carries TRBV20-1 and TRBJ2-1; the D call of TRBD2 rests on TCRdb alone, since no DNA is present to check it. In germline, CDR1 is DFQATT, CDR2 SNEGSKA (reference sequence). The CDR3 length is 16 residues. Here the CDR3 reads CSARAPLAGARGEQFF.

The genes are TRBV12-3 or TRBV12-4 and TRBJ2-1; no DNA is available, so the TRBD1 call from TCRdb remains unchecked. This CDR3 is 14 amino acids long. The chain's CDR3 is CASSPPGTGDEQFF.

The chain has TRBV20-1 and TRBJ2-5; TCRdb proposes TRBD1, but this gene call is untestable without DNA. Germline CDR1 is DFQATT and CDR2 is SNEGSKA (reference sequence). The CDR3 is 12 amino acids. The CDR3 here is CSAGGAQETQYF.

The chain couples TRBV12-3 or TRBV12-4 to TRBJ1-1; TCRdb selects TRBD1, and the lack of DNA leaves this call unchecked. The CDR3 loop spans 14 amino acids. The CDR3 is CASSLRRDDSEAFF.

The chain carries TRBV23-1 and TRBJ1-5; the TCRdb D gene call, TRBD1, has no DNA to confirm it. TRBV23-1 is recorded as an ORF, its role being uncertain. The CDR3 is 16 residues long. The CDR3: CASCPDRTGYNQPQHF.

The genes are TRBV12-3 or TRBV12-4 and TRBJ2-2; the TCRdb call, TRBD2, lacks DNA for checking. The CDR3 loop spans 15 amino acids. The CDR3 spells CASSPYQGGTGELFF.

The V gene is TRBV5-5, the J gene TRBJ2-2; TCRdb indicates TRBD1, and absent DNA this call remains unverified. This CDR3 region has 16 residues. Germline-derived CDR1 and CDR2 are SGHKS and YYEKEE (reference sequence). CDR3 loop: CASSSMDRGSTGELFF.

This chain joins TRBV27 and TRBJ1-5; the D call of TRBD1 rests on TCRdb alone, since no DNA is present to check it. Germline V gene lookup returns CDR1 MNHEY and CDR2 SMNVEV (reference sequence). CDR3 length equals 15 residues. The CDR3 protein is CASSPTGGWDQPQHF.

The V gene is TRBV5-1, the J gene TRBJ2-3; TCRdb's D call, TRBD1, is unchecked because there is no DNA. Per the germline V gene, CDR1 is SGHRS and CDR2 is YFSETQ. The CDR3 is 17 residues long. CDR3 loop: CASSSSRGSLSTDTQYF.

The V call is TRBV7-2, the J call TRBJ1-1. This CDR3 is 13 amino acids long. Germline lookup yields CDR1 SGHTA and CDR2 FQGNSA. The CDR3 region is CASSPNSASEAFF.

V is TRBV4-3 and J is TRBJ2-3. The CDR3 length is 14 residues. Germline CDR1 reads LGHNA; CDR2 reads YSLEER. The CDR3 is CASSQVGQSDTQYF.